This T cell receptor (beta chain) stems from a study of cytomegalovirus exposure and HLA in healthy donors. The study, taken as a whole, reports: V- and J-gene trimming in TCR beta was tied to a missense DCLRE1C variant by an analysis performed later.

The V end lost 0 bases, the J end lost 5 bases, and 10 bases lay between the germline ends. The CDR3 totals 14 residues. Looked up from germline, CDR1 is SGHRS and CDR2 is YFSETQ. Researchers ran the PCR with 60 Vbeta and 13 Jbeta primers. Sequencing used immunoSEQ multiplex PCR; TCRdb keeps in-frame clones, though not all of them. The sample comprises 65,000 to 90,000 clones, roughly 70% of which are singletons, and about 3% rests with the top ten. Details on this clone: Its antigen is currently unknown.

J is TRBJ2-3 and V is TRBV5-1; D possibly corresponds to TRBD1 (5 bases). The TCR originated in a man aged 35 to 55 in good health and CMV-seronegative. The sample was PBMCs. CDR3 in DNA: TGCGCCAGCAGCTTGGGAAGGGGAATAGATACGCAGTATTTT. Translated, it gives CASSLGRGIDTQYF.